A single sample gave rise to the 2 T cell receptor beta chains below, sequenced in a study of CD8+ T cells in alopecia areata (dated by TCRdb to the late 2010s). The sample's time point, from its label and the paper: 24 weeks on oral tofacitinib. Read against the paper, the sample's treatment or condition label means: oral pan-JAK inhibitor, 5-10 mg twice daily. Libraries were prepared through the immunoSEQ multiplex PCR assay. To provide template for TCR sequencing, every sample had RNA extracted and reverse transcribed into cDNA. TCRdb's version of the immuneACCESS table is confined to in-frame rearrangements and falls short of the full clone set. An unresolved V gene accounts for under half of the shortfall where checked; the remainder is of unknown origin. Present in this sample are about 180,000 clones, 40% to 65% of which were seen just once. Together, the top ten hold roughly a tenth of the sample.

The material sequenced was CD8+ T cells sorted from blood, taken at week 24, from a patient treated with tofacitinib. These receptors were obtained from a human donor with alopecia areata.

This clone was observed once. The chain is built from TRBV6-5 and TRBJ2-5; 7 bases align to TRBD1. The V gene end was trimmed by 5 bases and the J gene end by 2 bases; junction bases not matched to a gene: 8. The CDR3 loop spans 15 amino acids. Germline values: CDR1 MNHEY, CDR2 SVGAGI. CDR3: CASSRGGQQQETQYF. In DNA, the CDR3 is TGTGCCAGCAGTAGAGGGGGACAGCAACAAGAGACCCAGTACTTC.

J is TRBJ1-2 and V is TRBV7-3, with TRBD1 matching over 10 bases. This CDR3 has 17 amino acids. From germline, CDR1 is SGHTA and CDR2 FQGTGA. The ends lost 2 bases at V and 4 bases at J; junction bases unmatched: 10. CDR3 coding DNA: TGTGCCAGCAGCTTATACCCCGGGACAGGGGAACCCTATGGCTACACCTTC. Its protein product is CASSLYPGTGEPYGYTF.